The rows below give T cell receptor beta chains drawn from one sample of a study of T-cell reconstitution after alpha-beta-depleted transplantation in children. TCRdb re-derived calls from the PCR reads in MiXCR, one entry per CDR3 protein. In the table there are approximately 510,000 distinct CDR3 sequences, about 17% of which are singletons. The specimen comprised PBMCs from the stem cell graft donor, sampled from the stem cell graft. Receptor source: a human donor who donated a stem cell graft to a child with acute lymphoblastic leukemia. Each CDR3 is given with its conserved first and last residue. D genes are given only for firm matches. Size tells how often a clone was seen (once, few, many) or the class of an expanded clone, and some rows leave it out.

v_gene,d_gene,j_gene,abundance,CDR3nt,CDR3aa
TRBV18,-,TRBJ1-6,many,TGTGCCAGCTCACCGGCGGGCCAGAATTCACCCCTCCACTTT,CASSPAGQNSPLHF
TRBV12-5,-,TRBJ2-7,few,TGTGCTAGTGCCACCGGACCTGCCTACGAGCAGTACTTC,CASATGPAYEQYF
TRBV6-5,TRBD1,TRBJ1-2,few,TGTGCCAGCAGTTACTCGACAATGGACAGGGCTAAGTATGGCTACACCTTC,CASSYSTMDRAKYGYTF
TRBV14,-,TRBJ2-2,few,TGTGCCAGCAGCTCCCCAGGGACGACCGGGGAGCTGTTTTTT,CASSSPGTTGELFF
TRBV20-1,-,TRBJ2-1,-,TGCAGTGCTAGAGATCGTTGGGCGGGCGCCTACAATGAGCAGTTCTTC,CSARDRWAGAYNEQFF
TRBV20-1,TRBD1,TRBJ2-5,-,TGCAGTGCTGTAACCGGGACAGGGGAAGAGACCCAGTACTTC,CSAVTGTGEETQYF
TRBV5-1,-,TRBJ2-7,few,TGCGCCAGCAGCTTGGAGAGGGGTCCCTACGAGCAGTACTTC,CASSLERGPYEQYF
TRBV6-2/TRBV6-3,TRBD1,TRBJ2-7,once,TGTGCCAGCTTCCCTTCCCCGGGACAGGGGATGTACGAGCAGTACTTC,CASFPSPGQGMYEQYF
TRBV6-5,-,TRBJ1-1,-,TGTGCCAGCAGTTCCCCCATCCCGCCGTCCAGACAAATGAACACTGAAGCTTTCTTT,CASSSPIPPSRQMNTEAFF
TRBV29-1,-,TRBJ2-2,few,TGCAGCGTTGAATCAGGAGCGAACACCGGGGAGCTGTTTTTT,CSVESGANTGELFF
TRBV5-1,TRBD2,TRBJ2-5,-,TGCGCCAGCAGCCAACTAGCGGGAGAGGGAGAGACCCAGTACTTC,CASSQLAGEGETQYF
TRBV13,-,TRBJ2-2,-,TGTGCCAGCAGCACGACGAAGGCCGGGGAGCTGTTTTTT,CASSTTKAGELFF
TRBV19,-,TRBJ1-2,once,TGTGCCAGTAGTATAGGATTGCGGGAAAACTATGGCTACACCTTC,CASSIGLRENYGYTF
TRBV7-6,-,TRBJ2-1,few,TGTGCCAGCAGCTCTTACACTAGTCATGAGCAGTTCTTC,CASSSYTSHEQFF
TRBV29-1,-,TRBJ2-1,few,TGCAGCGTTGAAAATCCCTCCCAGCTCTCCTACAATGAGCAGTTCTTC,CSVENPSQLSYNEQFF
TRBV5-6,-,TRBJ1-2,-,TGTGCCAGCAGCTTGGAGGCGGTCGAGGCTGGCTACACCTTC,CASSLEAVEAGYTF
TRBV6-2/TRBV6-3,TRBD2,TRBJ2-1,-,TGTGCCAGCAGCCCCGCGCTAGCGGGAGGGTGGTCCAATGAGCAGTTCTTC,CASSPALAGGWSNEQFF
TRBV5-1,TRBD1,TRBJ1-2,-,TGCGCCAGCAGCTGGGGGCCGGGACAGACTAACTATGGCTACACCTTC,CASSWGPGQTNYGYTF
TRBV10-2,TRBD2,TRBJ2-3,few,TGCGCCAGCTCCGACCCGGGACTAGCGGGATTGACAGATACGCAGTATTTT,CASSDPGLAGLTDTQYF
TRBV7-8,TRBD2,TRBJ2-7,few,TGTGCCAGCATCCCGGGACTAGCGCCACCCTACGAGCAGTACTTC,CASIPGLAPPYEQYF
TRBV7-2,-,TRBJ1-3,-,TGTGCCAGCAGCTTATCAAACCAAGGAAACACCATATATTTT,CASSLSNQGNTIYF
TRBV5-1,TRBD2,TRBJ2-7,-,TGCGCCAGCAGCGCCTCACTAGCGGGAGTAGTTTTCTACGAGCAGTACTTC,CASSASLAGVVFYEQYF
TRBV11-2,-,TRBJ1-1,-,TGTGCCAGCAGCTTCCATTCTGGAGGGAGGCTTGAAGCTTTCTTT,CASSFHSGGRLEAFF
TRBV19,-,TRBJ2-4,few,TGTGCCAGTAGTATAGATCCGGCCGGGGTAAGGGCGGCCAAAAACATTCAGTACTTC,CASSIDPAGVRAAKNIQYF
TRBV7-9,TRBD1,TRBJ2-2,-,TGTGCCAGCAGCTCCGGGACAGGGTCTCGCACCGGGGAGCTGTTTTTT,CASSSGTGSRTGELFF
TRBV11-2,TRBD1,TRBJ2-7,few,TGTGCCAGCAGCTTCCGGACAGGGGACGAGCAGTACTTC,CASSFRTGDEQYF
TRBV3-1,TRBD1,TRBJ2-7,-,TGTGCCAGCACCCAAGCTACATTCCGGGACAGGGCCCACGAGCAGTACTTC,CASTQATFRDRAHEQYF
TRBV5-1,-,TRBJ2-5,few,TGCGCCAGCAGCTTGGGAACTCTACGGGAGACCCAGTACTTC,CASSLGTLRETQYF
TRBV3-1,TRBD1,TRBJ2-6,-,TGTGCCAGCAGCCCAAGGTGGGACACAGGGGACCCCACAGGGGCCAACGTCCTGACTTTC,CASSPRWDTGDPTGANVLTF
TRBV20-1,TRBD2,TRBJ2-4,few,TGCAGTGCTAGCGGGCGGGAGTCCGCAAACATTCAGTACTTC,CSASGRESANIQYF
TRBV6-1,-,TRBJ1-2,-,TGTGCCAGCAGTCCGGTACAGGGATACTATGGCTACACCTTC,CASSPVQGYYGYTF
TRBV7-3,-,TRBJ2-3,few,TGTGCCAGCAGCTTATTCGTTCAGGGCACAGATACGCAGTATTTT,CASSLFVQGTDTQYF
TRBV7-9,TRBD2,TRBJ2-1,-,TGTGCCAGCAGCCGGGCGGGAGGGCCGGTCAATGAGCAGTTCTTC,CASSRAGGPVNEQFF
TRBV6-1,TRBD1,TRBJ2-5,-,TGTGCCAGCAGGGGGGACAGCACGGTCCCCCAAGAGACCCAGTACTTC,CASRGDSTVPQETQYF
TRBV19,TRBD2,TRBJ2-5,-,TGTGCCAGTAGTGATGGGTCGGGGGGAAAAGAGACCCAGTACTTC,CASSDGSGGKETQYF
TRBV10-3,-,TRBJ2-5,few,TGTGCCATCAGTAAACAGGGAAAGGGGGAGACCCAGTACTTC,CAISKQGKGETQYF